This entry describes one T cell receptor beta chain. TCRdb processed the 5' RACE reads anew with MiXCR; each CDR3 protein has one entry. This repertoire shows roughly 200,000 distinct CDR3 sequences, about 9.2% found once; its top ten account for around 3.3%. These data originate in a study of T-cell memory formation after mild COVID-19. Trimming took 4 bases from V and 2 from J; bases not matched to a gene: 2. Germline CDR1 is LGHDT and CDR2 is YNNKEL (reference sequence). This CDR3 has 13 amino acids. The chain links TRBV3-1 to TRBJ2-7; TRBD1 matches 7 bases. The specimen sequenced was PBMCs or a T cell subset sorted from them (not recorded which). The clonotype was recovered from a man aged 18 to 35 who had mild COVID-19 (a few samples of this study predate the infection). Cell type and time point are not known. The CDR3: CASSLGTAYEQYF. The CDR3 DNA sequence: TGTGCCAGCAGCCTAGGGACAGCCTACGAGCAGTACTTC.